Listed below are T cell receptor beta chains from one sample, sequenced in a study of blood T cell repertoires in COVID-19. TCRdb keeps only in-frame clones here, not all; method: immunoSEQ multiplex PCR. The sample lists 200,000 to 300,000 clones, nearly 90% occurring once. Sample: peripheral blood. These receptors were taken from a woman younger than 45 with acute or convalescent COVID-19. Each CDR3 is given with its conserved first and last residue. D genes are given only for firm matches. Part of the rows lack a size; the others show once, few, many or a class for expanded clones.

D: TRBD1; V: TRBV24-1; length: 15; size: -; J: TRBJ1-1; DNA: TGTGCCACCAGTGATAACCCCAGGGGGCGGACTGAAGCTTTCTTT; CDR3: CATSDNPRGRTEAFF
D: TRBD2; V: TRBV7-9; length: 16; size: -; J: TRBJ2-7; DNA: TGTGCCAGCAGCTCGGTCCTGGCGGGAGGGCCGGGCGAGCAGTACTTC; CDR3: CASSSVLAGGPGEQYF
D: TRBD2; V: TRBV6-6; length: 15; size: -; J: TRBJ2-7; DNA: TGTGCCAGCAGCCCCACTAGCGGGCGTGGTTACGAGCAGTACTTC; CDR3: CASSPTSGRGYEQYF
D: TRBD1; V: TRBV3-1/TRBV3-2; length: 16; size: few; J: TRBJ2-3; DNA: TGTGCCAGCAGCCAAGTCCCGGGACAGAACACAGATACGCAGTATTTT; CDR3: CASSQVPGQNTDTQYF
D: TRBD1; V: TRBV7-9; length: 18; size: -; J: TRBJ1-5; DNA: TGTGCCAGCAGCTTAGGAGAAGGGGGACAGGGGGTCAATCAGCCCCAGCATTTT; CDR3: CASSLGEGGQGVNQPQHF
D: -; V: TRBV21-1; length: 17; size: -; J: TRBJ2-3; DNA: TGTGCCAGCAGCAAAGAGGGACAGGGTGGGAGCACAGATACGCAGTATTTT; CDR3: CASSKEGQGGSTDTQYF
D: -; V: TRBV7-2; length: 12; size: -; J: TRBJ1-1; DNA: TGTGCCAGCAGCTCTTACAGTACTGAAGCTTTCTTT; CDR3: CASSSYSTEAFF
D: TRBD1; V: TRBV7-9; length: 18; size: -; J: TRBJ1-5; DNA: TGTGCCAGCAGCTTCTCCCCCCGCGGGACAGGCCACAATCAGCCCCAGCATTTT; CDR3: CASSFSPRGTGHNQPQHF
D: -; V: TRBV7-2; length: 15; size: few; J: TRBJ2-5; DNA: TGTGCCAGCAGCTTCCCCCAGGGGAACCAAGAGACCCAGTACTTC; CDR3: CASSFPQGNQETQYF
D: TRBD2; V: TRBV7-9; length: 16; size: -; J: TRBJ2-7; DNA: TGTGCCAGCAGCCACCCCGAGCGGGAGTCATCCTACGAGCAGTACTTC; CDR3: CASSHPERESSYEQYF
D: -; V: TRBV5-1; length: 15; size: -; J: TRBJ1-1; DNA: TGCGCCAGCAGCTCGCAGCCGGACAGAACGATTGAAGCTTTCTTT; CDR3: CASSSQPDRTIEAFF
D: TRBD1; V: TRBV30; length: 15; size: -; J: TRBJ1-5; DNA: TGTGCCTGGAGTGTGAAGGGGGCGATGGATCAGCCCCAGCATTTT; CDR3: CAWSVKGAMDQPQHF
D: -; V: TRBV21-1; length: 20; size: -; J: TRBJ2-6; DNA: TGTGCCAGCAGCAATGGAGGGCAGGGGGATCTGTATACTGGGGCCAACGTCCTGACTTTC; CDR3: CASSNGGQGDLYTGANVLTF
D: -; V: TRBV2; length: 14; size: -; J: TRBJ1-2; DNA: TGTGCCAGCAGTTCAACAGGAGAGATTAATGGCTACACCTTC; CDR3: CASSSTGEINGYTF
D: -; V: TRBV5-1; length: 16; size: -; J: TRBJ2-1; DNA: TGCGCCAGCAGCTTACTCAGTGGAACGGAGTCTAGGGAGCAGTTCTTC; CDR3: CASSLLSGTESREQFF
D: -; V: TRBV5-1; length: 16; size: -; J: TRBJ1-3; DNA: TGCGCCAGCAGCTTGGAAGGACACGTCTCTGGAAACACCATATATTTT; CDR3: CASSLEGHVSGNTIYF
D: TRBD1; V: TRBV29-1; length: 14; size: -; J: TRBJ1-2; DNA: TGCAGCGCCCCACGCCCAGGGGGAAACTATGGCTACACCTTC; CDR3: CSAPRPGGNYGYTF
D: -; V: TRBV7-2; length: 16; size: -; J: TRBJ2-2; DNA: TGTGCCAGCAGCTTACTCCTCTCAGGGGAGTCCGGGGAGCTGTTTTTT; CDR3: CASSLLLSGESGELFF
D: TRBD2; V: TRBV6-6; length: 18; size: -; J: TRBJ2-3; DNA: TGTGCCAGCAGCCGAACAGGTGGGACCGGGACTAGCGCAGATACGCAGTATTTT; CDR3: CASSRTGGTGTSADTQYF
D: -; V: TRBV9; length: 14; size: -; J: TRBJ2-7; DNA: TGTGCCAGCAGCGTAGGAACAGTTCGGTCCGAGCAGTACTTC; CDR3: CASSVGTVRSEQYF
D: -; V: TRBV6-5; length: 14; size: few; J: TRBJ1-1; DNA: TGTGCCAGCAGTTACTCAAACAGGGTAACTGAAGCTTTCTTT; CDR3: CASSYSNRVTEAFF
D: -; V: TRBV5-5; length: 14; size: -; J: TRBJ2-7; DNA: TGTGCCAGCAGCTTTATCGGACAGCCCTACGAGCAGTACTTC; CDR3: CASSFIGQPYEQYF
D: TRBD2; V: TRBV11-3; length: 15; size: -; J: TRBJ2-1; DNA: TGTGCCAGCAGCTTAGCGGCGGGAGGGCCGGGTGAGCAGTTCTTC; CDR3: CASSLAAGGPGEQFF
D: -; V: TRBV6-1; length: 15; size: -; J: TRBJ2-7; DNA: TGTGCCAGCAGTGAGAAGGGTCCAGGGGGGTACGAGCAGTACTTC; CDR3: CASSEKGPGGYEQYF
D: -; V: TRBV7-9; length: 15; size: -; J: TRBJ2-2; DNA: TGTGCCAGCAGCTTAGCACAGGGTCGCACCGGGGAGCTGTTTTTT; CDR3: CASSLAQGRTGELFF
D: -; V: TRBV6-5; length: 15; size: -; J: TRBJ1-1; DNA: TGTGCCAGCAGTTACCTGAGTGCGGTGGCCACTGAAGCTTTCTTT; CDR3: CASSYLSAVATEAFF
D: TRBD2; V: TRBV5-4; length: 16; size: few; J: TRBJ2-2; DNA: TGTGCCAGCAGCTTGGGACTAGCGGGCAACACCGGGGAGCTGTTTTTT; CDR3: CASSLGLAGNTGELFF
D: TRBD1; V: TRBV5-5; length: 17; size: -; J: TRBJ1-6; DNA: TGTGCCAGCAGCCCATCAGACAGGGTCCTAGGCAATTCACCCCTCCACTTT; CDR3: CASSPSDRVLGNSPLHF
D: -; V: TRBV5-1; length: 14; size: -; J: TRBJ2-5; DNA: TGCGCCAGCAGCTTGGCGTCAGACCAAGAGACCCAGTACTTC; CDR3: CASSLASDQETQYF
D: -; V: TRBV5-1; length: 12; size: -; J: TRBJ1-2; DNA: TGCGCCAGCAGCTTGGTAGAGTATGGCTACACCTTC; CDR3: CASSLVEYGYTF
D: -; V: TRBV19; length: 15; size: -; J: TRBJ2-7; DNA: TGTGCCAGTACCCTTTCCGTTGGGCAGATTTACGAGCAGTACTTC; CDR3: CASTLSVGQIYEQYF
D: -; V: TRBV24-1; length: 12; size: -; J: TRBJ2-5; DNA: TGTGCCACCAGCCCTCTCCGTTGGACCCAGTACTTC; CDR3: CATSPLRWTQYF
D: -; V: TRBV19; length: 14; size: -; J: TRBJ2-2; DNA: TGTGCCAGTAATCCGGGAGAGAGGTCCGGGGAGCTGTTTTTT; CDR3: CASNPGERSGELFF
D: -; V: TRBV19; length: 14; size: once; J: TRBJ1-2; DNA: TGTGCCAGTAGTACAATGGGGCACGACTATGGCTACACCTTC; CDR3: CASSTMGHDYGYTF
D: -; V: TRBV4-1; length: 15; size: -; J: TRBJ1-1; DNA: TGCGCCAGCAGCCAAGATCGGGGCAGGGGCGCTGAAGCTTTCTTT; CDR3: CASSQDRGRGAEAFF
D: TRBD2; V: TRBV7-2; length: 15; size: -; J: TRBJ2-1; DNA: TGTGCCAGCAGCCCAGTGAGGGGAGGGGTGGATGAGCAGTTCTTC; CDR3: CASSPVRGGVDEQFF
D: -; V: TRBV7-9; length: 14; size: -; J: TRBJ1-5; DNA: TGTGCCAGCAGCCCCGCAGGGGTCAGTCAGCCCCAGCATTTT; CDR3: CASSPAGVSQPQHF
D: TRBD2; V: TRBV5-1; length: 14; size: -; J: TRBJ2-7; DNA: TGCGCCAGCAGCCCTAGCGGACTCTCCTACGAGCAGTACTTC; CDR3: CASSPSGLSYEQYF
D: -; V: TRBV9; length: 16; size: -; J: TRBJ2-6; DNA: TGTGCCAGCAGCGAGCCTTGGGGGCGTGGGGCCAACGTCCTGACTTTC; CDR3: CASSEPWGRGANVLTF
D: TRBD2; V: TRBV5-1; length: 14; size: -; J: TRBJ2-5; DNA: TGCGCCAGCAGCAGGACGGGAGGAGGAGAGACCCAGTACTTC; CDR3: CASSRTGGGETQYF
D: -; V: TRBV30; length: 12; size: -; J: TRBJ2-5; DNA: TGTGCCTGGAGTCGGGAAAGAGAGACCCAGTACTTC; CDR3: CAWSRERETQYF
D: TRBD2; V: TRBV13; length: 14; size: -; J: TRBJ2-7; DNA: TGTGCCAGCGGGGAAAGTAGCGGGGACTACGAGCAGTACTTC; CDR3: CASGESSGDYEQYF
D: TRBD1; V: TRBV19; length: 14; size: -; J: TRBJ1-4; DNA: TGTGCCAGTAGTATGACAGGGGGTAATGAAAAACTGTTTTTT; CDR3: CASSMTGGNEKLFF
D: -; V: TRBV11-2; length: 13; size: -; J: TRBJ2-1; DNA: TGTGCCAGCAGCTTAGACACCATCAGTGAGCAGTTCTTC; CDR3: CASSLDTISEQFF
D: -; V: TRBV21-1; length: 15; size: -; J: TRBJ2-5; DNA: TGTGCCAGCACCCCTAGCGGGAGGACTCAAGAGACCCAGTACTTC; CDR3: CASTPSGRTQETQYF
D: TRBD1; V: TRBV9; length: 14; size: once; J: TRBJ2-2; DNA: TGTGCCAGCAGCGTAGTAACAGGGGTCGGGGAGCTGTTTTTT; CDR3: CASSVVTGVGELFF
D: TRBD2; V: TRBV11-2; length: 19; size: -; J: TRBJ2-3; DNA: TGTGCCAGCAGCTTAAAGTTCCTAGCGGGGGGACGTTTGGCAGATACGCAGTATTTT; CDR3: CASSLKFLAGGRLADTQYF
D: TRBD1; V: TRBV19; length: 15; size: -; J: TRBJ1-3; DNA: TGTGCCAGTAGTATAGGAGGGGGCCGTGGAAACACCATATATTTT; CDR3: CASSIGGGRGNTIYF
D: TRBD2; V: TRBV6-6; length: 14; size: -; J: TRBJ2-7; DNA: TGTGCCAGCAGTTATAGCGGGTTATTCTACGAGCAGTACTTC; CDR3: CASSYSGLFYEQYF